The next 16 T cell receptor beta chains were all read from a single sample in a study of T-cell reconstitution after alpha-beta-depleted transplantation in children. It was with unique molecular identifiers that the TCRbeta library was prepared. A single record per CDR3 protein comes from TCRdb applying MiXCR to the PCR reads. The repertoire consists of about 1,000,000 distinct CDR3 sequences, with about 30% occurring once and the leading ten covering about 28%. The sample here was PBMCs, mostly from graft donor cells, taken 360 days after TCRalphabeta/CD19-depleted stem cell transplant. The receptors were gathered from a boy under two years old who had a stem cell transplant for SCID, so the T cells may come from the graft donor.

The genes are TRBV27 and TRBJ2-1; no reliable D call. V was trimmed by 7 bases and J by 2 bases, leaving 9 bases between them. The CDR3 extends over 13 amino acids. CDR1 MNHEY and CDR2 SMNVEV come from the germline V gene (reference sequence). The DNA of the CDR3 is TGTGCCAGCAAAGAGGATCCCTACAATGAGCAGTTCTTC. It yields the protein CASKEDPYNEQFF.

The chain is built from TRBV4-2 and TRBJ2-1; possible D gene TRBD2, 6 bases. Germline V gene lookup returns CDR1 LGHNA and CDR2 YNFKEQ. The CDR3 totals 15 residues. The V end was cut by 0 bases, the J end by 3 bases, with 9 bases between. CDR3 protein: CASSQDPGDYNEQFF. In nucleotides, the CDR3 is TGTGCCAGCAGCCAAGATCCGGGGGACTACAATGAGCAGTTCTTC.

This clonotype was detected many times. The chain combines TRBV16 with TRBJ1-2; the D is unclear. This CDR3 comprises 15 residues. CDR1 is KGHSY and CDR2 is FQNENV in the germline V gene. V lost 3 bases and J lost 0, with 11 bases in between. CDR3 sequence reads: CASSHRREANYGYTF. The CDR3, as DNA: TGTGCCAGCAGCCATCGGAGGGAAGCTAACTATGGCTACACCTTC.

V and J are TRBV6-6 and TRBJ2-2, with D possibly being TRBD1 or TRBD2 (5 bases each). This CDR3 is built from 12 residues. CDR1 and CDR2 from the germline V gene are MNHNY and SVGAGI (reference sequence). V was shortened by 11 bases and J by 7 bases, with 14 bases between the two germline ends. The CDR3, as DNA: TGTGCCGCCGGGACCTGGGGCGGGGAGCTGTTTTTT. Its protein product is CAAGTWGGELFF.

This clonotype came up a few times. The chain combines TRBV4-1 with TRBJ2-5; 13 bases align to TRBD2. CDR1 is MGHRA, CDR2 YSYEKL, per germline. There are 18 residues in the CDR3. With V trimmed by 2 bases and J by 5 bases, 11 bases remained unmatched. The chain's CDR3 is CASSQHQLAGGFRETQYF. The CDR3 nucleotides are TGCGCCAGCAGCCAACACCAACTAGCGGGGGGGTTTCGGGAGACCCAGTACTTC.

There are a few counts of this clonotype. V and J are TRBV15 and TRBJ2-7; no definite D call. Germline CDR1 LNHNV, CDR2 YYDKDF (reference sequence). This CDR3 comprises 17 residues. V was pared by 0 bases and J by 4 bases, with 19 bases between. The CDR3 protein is CATSRDFPGPVGYEQYF. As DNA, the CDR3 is TGTGCCACCAGCAGAGATTTTCCCGGGCCTGTCGGATACGAGCAGTACTTC.

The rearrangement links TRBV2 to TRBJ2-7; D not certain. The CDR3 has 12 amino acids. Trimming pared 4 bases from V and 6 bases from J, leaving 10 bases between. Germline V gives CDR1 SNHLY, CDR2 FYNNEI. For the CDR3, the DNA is TGTGCCAGCAGTGCGGGTTATTCCGAGCAGTACTTC. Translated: CASSAGYSEQYF.

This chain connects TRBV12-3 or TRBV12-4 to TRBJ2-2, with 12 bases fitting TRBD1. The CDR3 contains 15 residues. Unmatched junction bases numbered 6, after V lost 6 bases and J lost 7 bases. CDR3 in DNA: TGTGCCAGCAGGGGACAGGGGGCTGGGGACGGGGAGCTGTTTTTT. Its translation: CASRGQGAGDGELFF.

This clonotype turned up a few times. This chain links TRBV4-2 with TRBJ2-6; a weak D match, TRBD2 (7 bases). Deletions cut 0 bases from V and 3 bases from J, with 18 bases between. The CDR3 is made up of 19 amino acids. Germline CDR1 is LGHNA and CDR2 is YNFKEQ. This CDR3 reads CASSQDPGGRRGGANVLTF. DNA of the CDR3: TGTGCCAGCAGCCAAGATCCCGGGGGGCGAAGGGGTGGGGCCAACGTCCTGACTTTC.

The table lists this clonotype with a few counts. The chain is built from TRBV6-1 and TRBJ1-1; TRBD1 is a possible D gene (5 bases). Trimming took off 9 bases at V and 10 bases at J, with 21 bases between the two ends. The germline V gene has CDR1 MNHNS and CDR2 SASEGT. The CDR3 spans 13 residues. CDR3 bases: TGTGCCAGTTCTCAAAAGGGGAAGGAGGTAGCTTTCTTT. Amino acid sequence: CASSQKGKEVAFF.

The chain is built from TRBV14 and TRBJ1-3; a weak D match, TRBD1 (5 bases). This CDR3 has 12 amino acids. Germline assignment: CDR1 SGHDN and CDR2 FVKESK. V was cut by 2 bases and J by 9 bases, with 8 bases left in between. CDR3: CASSQSRATIYF. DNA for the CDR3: TGTGCCAGCAGCCAATCCAGGGCCACCATATATTTT. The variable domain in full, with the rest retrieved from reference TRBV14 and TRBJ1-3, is EAGVTQFPSHSVIEKGQTVTLRCDPISGHDNLYWYRRVMGKEIKFLLHFVKESKQDESGMPNNRFLAERTGGTYSTLKVQPAELEDSGVYFCASSQSRATIYFGEGSWLTVV.

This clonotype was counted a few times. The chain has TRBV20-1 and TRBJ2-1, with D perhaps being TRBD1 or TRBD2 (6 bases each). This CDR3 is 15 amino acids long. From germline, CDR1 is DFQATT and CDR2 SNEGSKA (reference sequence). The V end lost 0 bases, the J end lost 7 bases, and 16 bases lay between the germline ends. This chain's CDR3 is CSARETGAVGNEQFF. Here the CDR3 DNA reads TGCAGTGCTAGAGAAACGGGGGCGGTGGGGAATGAGCAGTTCTTC.

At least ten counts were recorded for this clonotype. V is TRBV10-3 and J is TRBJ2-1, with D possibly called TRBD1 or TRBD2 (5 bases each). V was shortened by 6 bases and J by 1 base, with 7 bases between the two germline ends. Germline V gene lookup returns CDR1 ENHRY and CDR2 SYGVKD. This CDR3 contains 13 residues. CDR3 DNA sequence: TGTGCCATCAGCGGGACGTCCTACAATGAGCAGTTCTTC. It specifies CAISGTSYNEQFF.

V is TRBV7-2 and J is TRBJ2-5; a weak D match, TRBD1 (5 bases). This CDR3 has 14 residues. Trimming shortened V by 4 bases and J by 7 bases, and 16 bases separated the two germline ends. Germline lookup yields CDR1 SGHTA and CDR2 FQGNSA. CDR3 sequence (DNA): TGTGCCAGCAGCTCCCCTGTGGGGCGTTCGACCCAGTACTTC. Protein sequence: CASSSPVGRSTQYF.

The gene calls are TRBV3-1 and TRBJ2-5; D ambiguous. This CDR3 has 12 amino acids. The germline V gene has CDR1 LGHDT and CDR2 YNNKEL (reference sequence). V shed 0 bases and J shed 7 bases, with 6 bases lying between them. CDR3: CASSQDPRTQYF. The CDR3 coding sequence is TGTGCCAGCAGCCAAGACCCTCGGACCCAGTACTTC.

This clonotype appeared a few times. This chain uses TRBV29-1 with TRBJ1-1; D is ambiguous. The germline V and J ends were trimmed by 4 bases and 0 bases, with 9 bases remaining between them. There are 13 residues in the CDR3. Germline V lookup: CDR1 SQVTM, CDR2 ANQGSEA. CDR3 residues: CSVAGRVNTEAFF. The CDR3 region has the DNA TGCAGCGTTGCGGGTAGGGTGAACACTGAAGCTTTCTTT.